A single sample gave rise to the 28 T cell receptor beta chains below, sequenced in a study of blood T cell repertoires in COVID-19. TCRdb's copy holds only in-frame clones and misses some; the assay was immunoSEQ multiplex PCR. The sample contains just over 70,000 clones, around nine tenths of which appear only once. Sequenced sample: peripheral blood. These receptor sequences come from a human donor in a cohort sampled during active COVID-19.

V is TRBV30 and J is TRBJ1-5; D is ambiguous. Trimming removed 2 bases at V and 4 bases at J, with 9 bases between. The germline V gene encodes CDR1 GTSNPN and CDR2 SVGIG (reference sequence). CDR3 length: 13 amino acids. CDR3 protein: CAWSLTENQPQHF. The DNA for the CDR3 is TGTGCCTGGAGTTTAACGGAGAATCAGCCCCAGCATTTT.

This chain joins TRBV7-2 and TRBJ2-2; 14 bases fit TRBD2. This CDR3 has 18 amino acids. Losses at the gene ends were 4 bases for V and 4 bases for J; bases not matched to a gene: 8. CDR1 and CDR2 (germline): SGHTA, FQGNSA. The CDR3 here is CASSSGLAGGRGTGELFF. CDR3 coding DNA: TGTGCCAGCAGCTCCGGACTAGCGGGGGGCCGAGGCACCGGGGAGCTGTTTTTT.

This rearrangement joins TRBV18 to TRBJ1-4, with a weak D call TRBD1 (6 bases). The CDR3 covers 14 residues. The germline V gene encodes CDR1 KGHSH and CDR2 LQKENI. Trimming pared 4 bases from V and 4 bases from J, leaving 10 bases between. This CDR3 is CASSRKDSNEKLFF. The CDR3 region has the DNA TGTGCCAGCTCACGAAAGGACAGTAATGAAAAACTGTTTTTT.

The chain carries TRBV6-5 and TRBJ2-6; no firm D call. The length of the CDR3 is 14 residues. The germline V gene encodes CDR1 MNHEY and CDR2 SVGAGI. Trimming removed 1 base from V and 4 bases from J, with 5 bases in between. The CDR3 region has the DNA TGTGCCAGCAGTTACTTCTTCGGGGCCAACGTCCTGACTTTC. It is translated as CASSYFFGANVLTF.

This clone was observed a single time. CDR3 region: CASAVDTEAFF. CDR3 coding DNA: TGTGCCAGCGCGGTGGACACTGAAGCTTTCTTT. The chain joins TRBV12-3 or TRBV12-4 to TRBJ1-1; no clear D. V was pared by 8 bases and J by 3 bases, with 7 bases between. The CDR3 contains 11 residues.

The CDR3 DNA follows: TGTGCCAGCAGCCATATGACCACGGGCTACGAGCAGTACTTC. It codes for CASSHMTTGYEQYF. The chain joins TRBV7-9 to TRBJ2-7; unclear D gene. The CDR3 runs to 14 residues. CDR1 SEHNR and CDR2 FQNEAQ come from the germline V gene (reference sequence). V lost 5 bases and J 3 bases, leaving 14 bases between the germline ends.

The sample holds one count of this clone. The chain links TRBV6-5 to TRBJ2-7; D possibly corresponds to TRBD1 (6 bases). The germline V and J ends were trimmed by 5 bases and 1 base, with 9 bases remaining between them. The CDR3 has 13 amino acids. Germline V gives CDR1 MNHEY, CDR2 SVGAGI. CDR3 amino acids: CASSPGESYEQYF. DNA for the CDR3: TGTGCCAGCAGTCCAGGGGAGTCCTACGAGCAGTACTTC.

The chain is built from TRBV5-4 and TRBJ1-2, with D maybe TRBD1 (5 bases). The germline V gene encodes CDR1 SGHNT and CDR2 YYREEE (reference sequence). The V and J ends lost 6 bases and 7 bases respectively, with 22 bases between them. The CDR3 is 15 amino acids. CDR3 coding DNA: TGTGCCAGCACCCCCCCCTCCGGGACTCCGGGTGGCTACACCTTC. Translated, it gives CASTPPSGTPGGYTF. Drawing the rest from reference TRBV5-4 and TRBJ1-2, the complete variable domain is ETGVTQSPTHLIKTRGQQVTLRCSSQSGHNTVSWYQQALGQGPQFIFQYYREEENGRGNFPPRFSGLQFPNYSSELNVNALELDDSALYLCASTPPSGTPGGYTFGSGTRLTVV.

This clone occurred a few times. The CDR3 sequence is CASSEVPGGRGITDEKLFF. The DNA for the CDR3 is TGTGCCAGCAGTGAAGTGCCCGGTGGCAGGGGGATTACGGATGAAAAACTGTTTTTT. The chain is built from TRBV6-1 and TRBJ1-4, with 7 bases that match TRBD1. The CDR3 is 19 amino acids. Germline trimming cut 1 base from V and 6 bases from J; bases unmatched to any gene: 17. Germline-derived CDR1 and CDR2 are MNHNS and SASEGT.

Here the CDR3 reads CASSGQGFFGYTF. The CDR3 DNA reads as TGTGCCAGCAGCGGGCAGGGTTTTTTTGGCTACACCTTC. The rearrangement joins TRBV9 to TRBJ1-2; tentatively, D is TRBD1 (5 bases). Germline CDR1 reads SGDLS; CDR2 reads YYNGEE. CDR3 length equals 13 residues. Trimming stripped 3 bases from V and 7 bases from J, with 13 bases between. The full variable domain, in which reference TRBV9 and TRBJ1-2 provide the parts outside the CDR3, is DSGVTQTPKHLITATGQRVTLRCSPRSGDLSVYWYQQSLDQGLQFLIQYYNGEERAKGNILERFSAQQFPDLHSELNLSSLELGDSALYFCASSGQGFFGYTFGSGTRLTVV.

This chain uses TRBV6-5 with TRBJ1-1; 7 nucleotides line up with TRBD1. The CDR3 spans 14 residues. V lost 6 bases, J lost 8 bases, and 12 bases stayed unmatched. Germline V gene lookup returns CDR1 MNHEY and CDR2 SVGAGI. In DNA, the CDR3 is TGTGCCAGCAGCTTCCGGACAGGCGTCGGGGAAGCTTTCTTT. Its protein product is CASSFRTGVGEAFF.

The V call is TRBV6-2 or TRBV6-3, the J call TRBJ2-7; D remains unclear. V lost 0 bases to trimming and J lost 0 bases, with 6 bases between them. The CDR3 consists of 14 residues. Germline CDR1 MNHEY, CDR2 SVGEGT. This CDR3 reads CASSYSLSSYEQYF. As DNA, the CDR3 is TGTGCCAGCAGTTACTCGCTTAGCTCCTACGAGCAGTACTTC.

This clone has more than one count but fewer than ten. The CDR3 nucleotides read TGTGCCACCAGCCACTCCCTGTCGGGACAGCCCCAGCATTTT. It encodes CATSHSLSGQPQHF. This chain connects TRBV24-1 to TRBJ1-5; D gene uncertain. Germline V gene sequence: CDR1 KGHDR, CDR2 SFDVKD. The CDR3 spans 14 residues. The V gene lost 7 bases and the J gene lost 7 bases, with 16 bases spanning the gap.

This clone was picked up one time. The chain uses TRBV4-1 and TRBJ1-5; no firm D call. The CDR3 consists of 18 residues. Trimming cost V 2 bases and J 0 bases, with 17 bases left between them. Per the germline V gene, CDR1 is MGHRA and CDR2 is YSYEKL. CDR3 sequence reads: CASSQTAIPRGSNQPQHF. In DNA, the CDR3 is TGCGCCAGCAGCCAAACGGCCATACCTCGGGGTAGCAATCAGCCCCAGCATTTT.

The chain is built from TRBV5-4 and TRBJ1-2; 10 bases are a match to TRBD1. Unmatched junction bases numbered 9, after V lost 2 bases and J lost 8 bases. The CDR3 has 15 amino acids. Germline assignment: CDR1 SGHNT and CDR2 YYREEE (reference sequence). The CDR3 nucleotides are TGTGCCAGCAGCTTTGGGACAGGGGAGTTCGGCGGCTACACCTTC. It yields the protein CASSFGTGEFGGYTF.

J is TRBJ1-1 and V is TRBV5-4; D is ambiguous. Trimming took off 0 bases at V and 0 bases at J, with 9 bases between the two ends. CDR3 size: 15 residues. Per the germline V gene, CDR1 is SGHNT and CDR2 is YYREEE (reference sequence). CDR3 nucleotide sequence: TGTGCCAGCAGCTTGGCCCCCGCGATGAACACTGAAGCTTTCTTT. Its translation is CASSLAPAMNTEAFF.

The chain carries TRBV29-1 and TRBJ1-3; D is possibly TRBD1 (6 bases). CDR3 length equals 15 residues. Germline loops: CDR1 SQVTM, CDR2 ANQGSEA. Trimming cost V 7 bases and J 0 bases, with 16 bases left between them. DNA for the CDR3: TGCAGCGCCGGGGGGGGGCAGAGCTCTGGAAACACCATATATTTT. Amino acids: CSAGGGQSSGNTIYF.

The V gene is TRBV7-2, the J gene TRBJ1-2, with TRBD1 matching over 8 bases. The CDR3 has 16 amino acids. Germline-derived CDR1 and CDR2 are SGHTA and FQGNSA. V trimming: 5 bases; J trimming: 1 base; junction bases outside the gene matches: 9. The CDR3 region is CASSPRGQAYNYGYTF. DNA of the CDR3: TGTGCCAGCAGCCCAAGGGGACAGGCGTATAACTATGGCTACACCTTC.

The CDR3 DNA reads as TGTGCCAGCAGCTCGACAGGGGGCGCGCACACTGAAGCTTTCTTT. It encodes CASSSTGGAHTEAFF. This chain links TRBV7-2 with TRBJ1-1; 10 positions agree with TRBD1. This CDR3 comprises 15 residues. In germline, CDR1 is SGHTA, CDR2 FQGNSA. J gave up 3 bases and V 4 bases, and 5 bases lay outside the gene matches.

Only one count was recorded for this clone. The V call is TRBV4-1, the J call TRBJ2-7; 7 bases are shared with TRBD1. CDR3 length: 15 residues. Looked up from germline, CDR1 is MGHRA and CDR2 is YSYEKL. J was trimmed by 4 bases and V by 3 bases; bases with no gene match: 9. The CDR3 DNA reads TGCGCCAGCAGCCAGGAAACCGGGACAGCTTACGAGCAGTACTTC. This encodes CASSQETGTAYEQYF.

The rearrangement links TRBV27 to TRBJ1-1, with D tentatively TRBD1 (5 bases). Trimming stripped 5 bases from V and 1 base from J, with 11 bases between. The CDR3 loop spans 14 amino acids. Germline V gene sequence: CDR1 MNHEY, CDR2 SMNVEV (reference sequence). This chain's CDR3 is CASSLMGGNTEAFF. CDR3 DNA sequence: TGTGCCAGCAGTCTAATGGGGGGGAACACTGAAGCTTTCTTT.

V is TRBV6-5 and J is TRBJ1-1, with 9 bases that match TRBD1. Trimming at V came to 6 bases and at J to 4 bases, leaving 6 bases not matched to a gene. The CDR3 totals 14 residues. Germline CDR1 MNHEY, CDR2 SVGAGI. CDR3 in amino acids: CASSTGGRRTEAFF. In nucleotides, the CDR3 is TGTGCCAGCAGCACAGGGGGCCGGCGCACTGAAGCTTTCTTT.

This clone was counted a few times. This chain joins TRBV5-6 and TRBJ1-2; 8 nucleotides match TRBD1. The CDR3 loop spans 16 amino acids. Germline V gives CDR1 SGHDT, CDR2 YYEEEE. The V segment lost 4 bases and the J segment 8 bases; nucleotides outside the gene matches: 16. CDR3 coding DNA: TGTGCCAGCAGCCGTTTCCAGACAGGGGCTACGGGGGGCTACACCTTC. Translated, it gives CASSRFQTGATGGYTF.

This clone is a singleton in its sample. The chain uses TRBV27 and TRBJ2-7, with TRBD1 matching over 11 bases. The length of the CDR3 is 14 residues. Germline CDR1 MNHEY, CDR2 SMNVEV (reference sequence). V gave up 10 bases and J gave up 4 bases; unmatched junction bases: 9. CDR3 coding DNA: TGTGCCACCATAGCCGGGACAGGGGGTTACGAGCAGTACTTC. Translating gives CATIAGTGGYEQYF.

The V call is TRBV27, the J call TRBJ1-2; 11 nucleotides align to TRBD1. Germline CDR1 MNHEY, CDR2 SMNVEV (reference sequence). The V segment lost 7 bases and the J segment 3 bases; nucleotides outside the gene matches: 7. The CDR3 is 15 amino acids. This CDR3 reads CASTTGTGGDYGYTF. DNA for the CDR3: TGTGCCAGCACCACCGGGACAGGGGGAGACTATGGCTACACCTTC.

This chain uses TRBV6-2 or TRBV6-3 with TRBJ2-7; 8 bases are a match to TRBD2. The trim removed 2 bases at V and 0 bases at J, leaving 0 bases unmatched. This CDR3 is 14 amino acids long. Looked up from germline, CDR1 is MNHEY and CDR2 is SVGEGT. CDR3 protein: CASSYGTSSYEQYF. The DNA of the CDR3 is TGTGCCAGCAGTTACGGGACTAGCTCCTACGAGCAGTACTTC.

The J gene is TRBJ2-7, the V gene TRBV7-3; perhaps TRBD2 as D (6 bases). The CDR3 runs to 13 residues. The germline V and J ends were trimmed by 4 bases and 6 bases, with 13 bases remaining between them. In germline, CDR1 is SGHTA, CDR2 FQGTGA. CDR3 amino acids: CASSYTPGGEQYF. In DNA, the CDR3 is TGTGCCAGCAGCTATACCCCCGGGGGCGAGCAGTACTTC.

As regards this clone: One end of the junction is discordant with germline, which a read error may explain. The chain couples TRBV6-2 or TRBV6-3 to TRBJ2-7, with D tentatively TRBD1 (6 bases). The CDR3 totals 11 residues. From germline, CDR1 is MNHEY and CDR2 SVGEGT. In DNA form, the CDR3 reads TGTGCCAGCAGTTACGGGACATTTTGGGGATTC. This sequence encodes CASSYGTFWGF.